The present T cell receptor (beta chain) was sequenced within a study of blood T cell repertoires in COVID-19. Per the original methods: Scientists estimated how many nucleated cells there were by amplifying reference gene primers. Repertoires were generated with immunoSEQ multiplex PCR, while TCRdb's copy carries only in-frame clones and drops some. V and J calls and clone size come straight from that table; D and trimming were deduced from the DNA. In the table there are approximately 190,000 clones, roughly 84% of which are singletons. Germline loops: CDR1 LNHDA, CDR2 SQIVND (reference sequence). Between the trimmed V and J ends, which lost 3 bases and 3 bases, there was a span of 12 bases. The CDR3 consists of 15 residues.

The sequence was collected from a woman aged 35 to 49 who had recovered from COVID-19. Material for sequencing was peripheral blood. The V gene is TRBV19, the J gene TRBJ1-5; D not resolved. In DNA, the CDR3 is TGTGCCAGTAGTATTAGAGTAGCAGTCAATCAGCCCCAGCATTTT. Amino acids: CASSIRVAVNQPQHF.